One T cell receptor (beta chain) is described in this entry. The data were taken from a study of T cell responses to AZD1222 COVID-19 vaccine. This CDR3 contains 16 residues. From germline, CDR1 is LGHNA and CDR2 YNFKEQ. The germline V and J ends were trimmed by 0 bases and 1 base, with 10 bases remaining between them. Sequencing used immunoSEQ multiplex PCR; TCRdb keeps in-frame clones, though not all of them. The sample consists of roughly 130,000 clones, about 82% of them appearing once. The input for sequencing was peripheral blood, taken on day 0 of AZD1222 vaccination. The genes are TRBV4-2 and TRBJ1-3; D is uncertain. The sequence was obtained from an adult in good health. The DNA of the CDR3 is TGTGCCAGCAGCCAAGAATTGAGACGGTCTGGAAACACCATATATTTT. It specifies CASSQELRRSGNTIYF.